This TCR beta chain stems from a study of a mutant IDH1 vaccine in newly diagnosed glioma. Study-level information: Initiation of the vaccine course occurred 4-6 weeks after radiotherapy alone, or alongside temozolomide cycles. Earlier care involved radiotherapy, temozolomide, or both, and the majority received both.

Concerning this clone itself: Its target is unknown.

Documented time point: week 23, last vaccination. In every dose of vaccine, 300 ug of mutant IDH1 20-mer peptide was given alongside topical imiquimod. New IDH1-mutant, ATRX-lost WHO grade 3 or 4 astrocytomas occurred in donors. Libraries were prepared by immunoSEQ multiplex PCR; TCRdb keeps only in-frame clonotypes and omits some of them. Of about 72,000 clones detected, 84% appear once; the ten largest clones hold roughly 14%. Study-level points and caveats: Any relationship between pseudoprogression and changes in top peripheral T cell clonotypes seemed absent.

The CDR3 spans 13 residues. Between the trimmed V and J ends, which lost 8 bases and 0 bases, there was a span of 10 bases. CDR1 is SGHTA and CDR2 is FQGNSA in the germline V gene. The source was PBMCs, collected from a glioma patient whose treatment included an IDH1 peptide vaccine. The chain employs TRBV7-2 and TRBJ1-1, with unresolved D. The sequence was obtained from a man aged 18 to 35 with glioma. CDR3 sequence (DNA): TGTGCCAGCGAGGATCTCATGAACACTGAAGCTTTCTTT. Translated: CASEDLMNTEAFF. The entire variable domain, with the rest obtained from reference TRBV7-2 and TRBJ1-1, is as follows: GAGVSQSPSNKVTEKGKDVELRCDPISGHTALYWYRQSLGQGLEFLIYFQGNSAPDKSGLPSDRFSAERTGGSVSTLTIQRTQQEDSAVYLCASEDLMNTEAFFGQGTRLTVV.